This T cell receptor (beta chain) is drawn from a study of OX40 agonist ivuxolimab in advanced cancers. Overall study: Ivuxolimab, which is an agonistic anti-OX40 (CD134) antibody, was administered to the patients.

This clone appeared a few times. The antigen is undetermined. Profiled with immunoSEQ multiplex PCR; TCRdb holds only in-frame clones, not every one. The repertoire has tens of thousands of clones, 75% to 90% of them found once; the top ten carry 25% to 40%. The V end lost 3 bases, the J end lost 1 base, and 10 bases lay between the germline ends. Germline values: CDR1 LNHDA, CDR2 SQIVND (reference sequence). This CDR3 comprises 15 residues. Whole-study findings and limits: CD4+ and CD8+ blood T cells expanded clonally by week 6 at 0.1 to 3.0 mg/kg. There were also nonresponders showing low normalized T-cell clonal expansion.

The rearrangement joins TRBV19 to TRBJ1-5; weak D call: TRBD1 (6 bases). The source of this sequence is an adult with an advanced solid tumor such as melanoma, head and neck, liver or kidney cancer. The sequencing used CD4+ or CD8+ T cells sorted from blood, collected in a trial of the OX40 agonist ivuxolimab. The CDR3 DNA reads TGTGCCAGTAGTATCATACAGGGCAGCAATCAGCCCCAGCATTTT. Its protein product is CASSIIQGSNQPQHF.